These 32 T cell receptor beta chains were all obtained from the same sample, sequenced in a study of T cell responses to AZD1222 COVID-19 vaccine. Data came from immunoSEQ multiplex PCR; TCRdb stores just in-frame clones and leaves some out. The top ten clones hold about 19% of a sample with around 83,000 clones, more than 70% of them seen once. The sequencing here drew on peripheral blood, taken on day 0 of AZD1222 vaccination. The receptors here all came from an adult in good health.

The gene calls are TRBV9 and TRBJ2-3, with 9 bases that match TRBD2. The CDR3 contains 17 residues. The germline CDR1 and CDR2 sequences are SGDLS and YYNGEE. With 3 bases clipped from V and 2 bases from J, the junction kept 10 bases outside the gene matches. CDR3 nucleotide sequence: TGTGCCAGCAGCGCGTGGGGAGCGGGGGGCTCCACAGATACGCAGTATTTT. Translated: CASSAWGAGGSTDTQYF.

The rearrangement uses TRBV7-2 and TRBJ2-3, with D possibly matching TRBD2 (7 bases). Between the trimmed V and J ends, which lost 3 bases and 5 bases, there was a span of 21 bases. This CDR3 spans 17 amino acids. Germline CDR1 and CDR2: SGHTA and FQGNSA. This CDR3 is CASSFLSSGGRGDTQYF. The CDR3 DNA follows: TGTGCCAGCAGCTTCCTCTCCTCCGGGGGGCGCGGAGATACGCAGTATTTT.

The sample holds one count of this clone. J is TRBJ1-2 and V is TRBV11-2; D is uncertain. The germline gives CDR1 SGHAT, CDR2 FQNNGV. Trimming left V 0 bases short and J 2 bases short, with 4 bases between. This CDR3 has 13 residues. The CDR3 nucleotides read TGTGCCAGCAGCTTAGACACCAACTATGGCTACACCTTC. Translating gives CASSLDTNYGYTF.

V usage is TRBV5-8 and J usage is TRBJ2-2, with D possibly being TRBD1 or TRBD2 (5 bases each). V was pared by 4 bases and J by 3 bases, with 16 bases between. CDR3 length: 16 residues. The germline V gene encodes CDR1 SGHTS and CDR2 YDEGEE. The CDR3 loop reads CASSRGGSVYTGELFF. CDR3 nucleotides: TGTGCCAGCAGCCGGGGCGGTAGCGTATACACCGGGGAGCTGTTTTTT.

The chain couples TRBV6-2 or TRBV6-3 to TRBJ2-3; 7 bases map to TRBD2. From germline, CDR1 is MNHEY and CDR2 SVGEGT. Trimming removed 4 bases from V and 0 bases from J; junction bases left unmatched: 4. This CDR3 contains 15 residues. The CDR3 loop is CASSSGRESTDTQYF. The CDR3 nucleotides are TGTGCCAGCAGTTCGGGGCGGGAGAGCACAGATACGCAGTATTTT.

The rearrangement links TRBV6-5 to TRBJ2-1; 8 bases are a match to TRBD1. The trim removed 7 bases at V and 8 bases at J, leaving 7 bases unmatched. Germline CDR1 and CDR2: MNHEY and SVGAGI. This CDR3 region has 13 residues. The CDR3: CASNQGQGDEQFF. As DNA, the CDR3 is TGTGCCAGCAATCAAGGACAGGGCGATGAGCAGTTCTTC.

V and J are TRBV5-1 and TRBJ1-3, with D possibly matching TRBD1 (5 bases). Trimming removed 4 bases from V and 2 bases from J, with 7 bases in between. CDR3 size: 13 residues. Per germline, CDR1 SGHRS and CDR2 YFSETQ. The CDR3 reads CASSPGPGNTIYF. In nucleotides, the CDR3 is TGCGCCAGCAGCCCGGGGCCTGGAAACACCATATATTTT.

The chain recombines TRBV15 with TRBJ2-5; perhaps TRBD1 as D (6 bases). In germline, CDR1 is LNHNV, CDR2 YYDKDF (reference sequence). This CDR3 region has 15 residues. Trimming removed 3 bases at V and 4 bases at J, with 15 bases between. The DNA for the CDR3 is TGTGCCACCAGCAGCTTACAGGGCGGTCGAGAGACCCAGTACTTC. It translates to CATSSLQGGRETQYF.

The chain has TRBV6-8 and TRBJ2-1; TRBD2 aligns across 10 bases. CDR3 size: 15 residues. Per germline, CDR1 MNHGY and CDR2 SAAAGT. Trimming took 7 bases from V and 5 from J; bases not matched to a gene: 8. CDR3 region: CASKASGTSDNEQFF. DNA of the CDR3: TGTGCCAGCAAAGCTTCCGGGACTAGCGACAATGAGCAGTTCTTC.

A single count supports this clone. The V and J genes are TRBV27 and TRBJ1-1; a weak D match, TRBD1 (5 bases). Germline CDR1 MNHEY, CDR2 SMNVEV (reference sequence). V was pared by 5 bases and J by 1 base, with 11 bases between. The CDR3 spans 14 residues. The CDR3: CASSRPGQNTEAFF. CDR3 nucleotides: TGTGCCAGCAGTAGACCCGGACAGAACACTGAAGCTTTCTTT.

The V call is TRBV5-4, the J call TRBJ1-2; D is perhaps TRBD1 (5 bases). This CDR3 has 13 amino acids. Trimming stripped 4 bases from V and 4 bases from J, with 11 bases between. Germline values: CDR1 SGHNT, CDR2 YYREEE (reference sequence). The DNA for the CDR3 is TGTGCCAGCAGCCCAGGGTCCCTCTATGGCTACACCTTC. Translating it yields CASSPGSLYGYTF. Based on the CDR3 plus reference TRBV5-4 and TRBJ1-2, the full variable domain is ETGVTQSPTHLIKTRGQQVTLRCSSQSGHNTVSWYQQALGQGPQFIFQYYREEENGRGNFPPRFSGLQFPNYSSELNVNALELDDSALYLCASSPGSLYGYTFGSGTRLTVV.

This chain links TRBV24-1 with TRBJ1-4; 11 nucleotides match TRBD1. CDR1 and CDR2 (germline): KGHDR, SFDVKD. The CDR3 runs 15 residues. After removal of 5 bases from V and 5 bases from J, the junction contained 3 bases not matched to a gene. Here the CDR3 reads CATSGGTGGNEKLFF. The CDR3 region has the DNA TGTGCCACCAGTGGGGGGACAGGGGGAAATGAAAAACTGTTTTTT.

The genes are TRBV19 and TRBJ2-1; maybe TRBD1 (5 bases). CDR3 length: 14 amino acids. V lost 6 bases and J lost 0, with 9 bases in between. CDR1 and CDR2 (germline): LNHDA, SQIVND (reference sequence). Here the CDR3 reads CASRQDNSYNEQFF. The CDR3 coding sequence is TGTGCCAGTAGACAGGATAACTCCTACAATGAGCAGTTCTTC.

The chain joins TRBV4-2 to TRBJ1-2; a weak D match, TRBD1 (6 bases). This CDR3 region has 13 residues. Germline-derived CDR1 and CDR2 are LGHNA and YNFKEQ. Trimming left V 5 bases short and J 8 bases short, with 15 bases between. CDR3 coding DNA: TGTGCCAGCAGCATTACAGGGATTGGAGGCTACACCTTC. Protein sequence: CASSITGIGGYTF.

About this clone: The identical CDR3 is also encoded by other nucleotide sequences in the sample. This rearrangement joins TRBV19 to TRBJ1-2, with D hard to call. The CDR3 spans 12 residues. Looked up from germline, CDR1 is LNHDA and CDR2 is SQIVND (reference sequence). Trimming stripped 0 bases from V and 4 bases from J, with 3 bases between. As DNA, the CDR3 is TGTGCCAGTAGTATAGACAGCTATGGCTACACCTTC. This translates into CASSIDSYGYTF.

The chain combines TRBV7-2 with TRBJ2-7; D gene unclear. CDR1 and CDR2 (germline): SGHTA, FQGNSA. There are 13 residues in the CDR3. Deletions cut 5 bases from V and 0 bases from J, with 8 bases between. CDR3 sequence reads: CASSRWSSYEQYF. CDR3 sequence (DNA): TGTGCCAGCAGCAGGTGGAGCTCCTACGAGCAGTACTTC.

CDR3 loop: CATSRDPTELNGYTF. The CDR3 bases are TGTGCCACCAGCAGGGATCCGACCGAATTAAACGGCTACACCTTC. The chain has TRBV15 and TRBJ1-2; D call uncertain. Trimming removed 3 bases at V and 8 bases at J, with 19 bases between. Germline V CDR1 and CDR2: LNHNV, YYDKDF (reference sequence). The CDR3 is made up of 15 amino acids.

The chain couples TRBV2 to TRBJ2-1; possible D gene TRBD2, 6 bases. Germline V CDR1 and CDR2: SNHLY, FYNNEI. Trimming took off 3 bases at V and 5 bases at J, with 17 bases between the two ends. This CDR3 comprises 16 residues. The CDR3 sequence is CASSEIPGRRNNEQFF. In nucleotides, the CDR3 is TGTGCCAGCAGTGAGATCCCAGGGAGGAGGAACAATGAGCAGTTCTTC.

The chain joins TRBV18 to TRBJ1-2; TRBD1 aligns across 7 bases. J gave up 1 base and V 2 bases, and 4 bases lay outside the gene matches. CDR1 KGHSH and CDR2 LQKENI come from the germline V gene. There are 15 residues in the CDR3. The CDR3 here is CASSPSGTDNYGYTF. DNA for the CDR3: TGTGCCAGCTCACCATCCGGGACAGATAACTATGGCTACACCTTC.

V gene TRBV11-2 combines with J gene TRBJ2-5; TRBD2 matches at 13 bases. The CDR3 is 17 amino acids. Trimming at V came to 5 bases and at J to 4 bases, leaving 10 bases not matched to a gene. In germline, CDR1 is SGHAT, CDR2 FQNNGV. The CDR3: CASSPTWTSGRGETQYF. CDR3 sequence (DNA): TGTGCCAGCAGCCCGACCTGGACTAGCGGGAGAGGAGAGACCCAGTACTTC.

V usage is TRBV28 and J usage is TRBJ2-7; D unclear. Per germline, CDR1 MDHEN and CDR2 SYDVKM. The CDR3 extends over 13 amino acids. V gave up 3 bases and J gave up 4 bases, with 10 bases separating them. CDR3 DNA: TGTGCCAGCAGTTTGAAACTACGTTACGAGCAGTACTTC. Its protein product is CASSLKLRYEQYF.

This chain uses TRBV7-3 with TRBJ2-5, with TRBD1 matching over 8 bases. The V and J ends lost 5 bases and 5 bases, in that order; junction bases with no gene match: 16. The CDR3 runs 17 residues. Germline V gene lookup returns CDR1 SGHTA and CDR2 FQGTGA. The CDR3 loop is CASSPGQGALWGETQYF. DNA for the CDR3: TGTGCCAGCAGCCCCGGCCAGGGGGCGCTTTGGGGGGAGACCCAGTACTTC.

The chain links TRBV7-3 to TRBJ2-3; maybe TRBD2 (5 bases). CDR3 length: 14 residues. Germline CDR1 and CDR2: SGHTA and FQGTGA. Trimming pared 6 bases from V and 6 bases from J, leaving 16 bases between. The CDR3 sequence: CASREEGLGDTQYF. In DNA, the CDR3 is TGTGCCAGCAGAGAAGAGGGTTTAGGGGATACGCAGTATTTT. The entire variable domain, with the rest obtained from reference TRBV7-3 and TRBJ2-3, is as follows: GAGVSQTPSNKVTEKGKYVELRCDPISGHTALYWYRQSLGQGPEFLIYFQGTGAADDSGLPNDRFFAVRPEGSVSTLKIQRTERGDSAVYLCASREEGLGDTQYFGPGTRLTVL.

This chain links TRBV14 with TRBJ2-3; 7 bases line up with TRBD1. Germline V lookup: CDR1 SGHDN, CDR2 FVKESK. The trim removed 1 base at V and 0 bases at J, leaving 7 bases unmatched. The CDR3 sequence is 17 residues long. CDR3 bases: TGTGCCAGCAGCCAAGTCCCCGACAGGGCTAGCACAGATACGCAGTATTTT. Residues: CASSQVPDRASTDTQYF.

The V call is TRBV10-3, the J call TRBJ1-5; D remains ambiguous. The CDR3 length is 15 residues. Germline V gives CDR1 ENHRY, CDR2 SYGVKD. The V and J ends lost 3 bases and 0 bases respectively, with 9 bases between them. CDR3 DNA: TGTGCCATCAGTGAAAAAGTCCATAGCAATCAGCCCCAGCATTTT. This translates into CAISEKVHSNQPQHF.

This chain connects TRBV18 to TRBJ1-5; 8 nucleotides line up with TRBD1. The CDR3 sequence is 16 residues long. The junction had 8 bases not matched to a gene; V was cut back by 3 bases and J by 4 bases. CDR1 and CDR2 from the germline V gene are KGHSH and LQKENI. CDR3 sequence (DNA): TGTGCCAGCTCACCTCAGGGGACAGGCGGGAATCAGCCCCAGCATTTT. It codes for CASSPQGTGGNQPQHF.

This sequence joins TRBV27 and TRBJ1-6; D gene uncertain. Germline V CDR1 and CDR2: MNHEY, SMNVEV (reference sequence). The CDR3 has 16 amino acids. Trimming removed 4 bases from V and 8 bases from J, with 18 bases in between. This CDR3 is CASSSPIGEPDSPLHF. CDR3 nucleotides: TGTGCCAGCAGTTCACCTATTGGGGAGCCGGATTCACCCCTCCACTTT.

The genes are TRBV19 and TRBJ2-1; 14 nucleotides agree with TRBD2. Per germline, CDR1 LNHDA and CDR2 SQIVND (reference sequence). The CDR3 spans 14 residues. With 10 bases clipped from V and 9 bases from J, the junction kept 8 bases outside the gene matches. The CDR3 loop reads CATTGLAGAGEQFF. The CDR3 DNA follows: TGTGCCACGACGGGACTAGCGGGAGCAGGTGAGCAGTTCTTC.

Only one count was recorded for this clone. The chain employs TRBV6-5 and TRBJ1-2, with 9 nucleotides matching TRBD1. The CDR3 totals 15 residues. Trimming cost V 6 bases and J 5 bases; bases outside gene matches: 10. Germline loops: CDR1 MNHEY, CDR2 SVGAGI. CDR3 residues: CASRLGTGRRYGYTF. The CDR3, as DNA: TGTGCCAGCAGACTTGGGACAGGGAGACGGTATGGCTACACCTTC.

This clone occurred once. CDR3 bases: TGTGCCAGCAGGAAAGGACCGAACACTGAAGCTTTCTTT. Residues: CASRKGPNTEAFF. This chain connects TRBV2 to TRBJ1-1, with D uncertain. V was trimmed by 6 bases and J by 1 base, leaving 9 bases between them. Germline V lookup: CDR1 SNHLY, CDR2 FYNNEI. The CDR3 totals 13 residues.

The chain employs TRBV6-5 and TRBJ1-2; D perhaps matches TRBD1 (5 bases). The V gene lost 6 bases and the J gene lost 2 bases, with 13 bases spanning the gap. Germline V lookup: CDR1 MNHEY, CDR2 SVGAGI. The CDR3 is 14 amino acids. The CDR3 loop reads CASSRQQTNYGYTF. The DNA of the CDR3 is TGTGCCAGCAGCCGACAGCAAACGAACTATGGCTACACCTTC.

The chain carries TRBV10-1 and TRBJ1-1; D is possibly TRBD1 (5 bases). V shed 6 bases and J shed 0 bases, with 20 bases lying between them. The CDR3 runs to 17 residues. Germline loops: CDR1 WNHNN, CDR2 SYGVQD (reference sequence). Here the CDR3 reads CASSLTPRQNMNTEAFF. For the CDR3, the DNA is TGCGCCAGCAGCCTAACCCCGCGACAGAACATGAACACTGAAGCTTTCTTT.